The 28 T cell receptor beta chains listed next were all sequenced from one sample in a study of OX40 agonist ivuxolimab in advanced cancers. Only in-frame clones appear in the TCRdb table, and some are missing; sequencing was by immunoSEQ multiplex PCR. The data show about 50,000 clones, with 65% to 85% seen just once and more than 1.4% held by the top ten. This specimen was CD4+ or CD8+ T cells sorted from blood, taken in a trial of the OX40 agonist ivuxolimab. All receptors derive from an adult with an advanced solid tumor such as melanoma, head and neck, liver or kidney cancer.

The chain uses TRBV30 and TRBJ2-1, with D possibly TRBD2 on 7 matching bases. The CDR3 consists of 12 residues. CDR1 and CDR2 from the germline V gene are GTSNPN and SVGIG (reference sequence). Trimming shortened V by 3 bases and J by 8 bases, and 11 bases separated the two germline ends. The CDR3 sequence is CAWSGGGDEQFF. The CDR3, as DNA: TGTGCCTGGAGCGGAGGGGGGGATGAGCAGTTCTTC.

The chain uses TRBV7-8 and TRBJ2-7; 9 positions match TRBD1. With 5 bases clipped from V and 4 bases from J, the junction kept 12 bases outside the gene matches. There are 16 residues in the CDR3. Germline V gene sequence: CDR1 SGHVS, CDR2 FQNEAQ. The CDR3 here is CASSNFPTGGDYEQYF. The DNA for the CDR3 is TGTGCCAGCAGCAATTTCCCCACAGGGGGCGATTACGAGCAGTACTTC. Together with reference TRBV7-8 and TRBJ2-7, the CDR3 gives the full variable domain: GAGVSQSPRYKVAKRGQDVALRCDPISGHVSLFWYQQALGQGPEFLTYFQNEAQLDKSGLPSDRFFAERPEGSVSTLKIQRTQQEDSAVYLCASSNFPTGGDYEQYFGPGTRLTVT.

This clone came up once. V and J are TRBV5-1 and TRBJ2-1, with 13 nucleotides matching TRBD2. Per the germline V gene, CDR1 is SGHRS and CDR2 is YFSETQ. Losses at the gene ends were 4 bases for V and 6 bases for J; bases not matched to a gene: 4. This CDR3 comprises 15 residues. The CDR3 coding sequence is TGCGCCAGCAGCCCGGGACTAGCGGGACTCAATGAGCAGTTCTTC. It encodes CASSPGLAGLNEQFF.

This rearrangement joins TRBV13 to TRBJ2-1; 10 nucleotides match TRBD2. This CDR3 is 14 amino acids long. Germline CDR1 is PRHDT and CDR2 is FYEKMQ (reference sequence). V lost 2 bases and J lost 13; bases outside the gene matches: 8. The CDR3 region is CASSLRELAGFQFF. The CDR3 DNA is TGTGCCAGCAGCTTAAGGGAACTAGCGGGATTCCAGTTCTTC.

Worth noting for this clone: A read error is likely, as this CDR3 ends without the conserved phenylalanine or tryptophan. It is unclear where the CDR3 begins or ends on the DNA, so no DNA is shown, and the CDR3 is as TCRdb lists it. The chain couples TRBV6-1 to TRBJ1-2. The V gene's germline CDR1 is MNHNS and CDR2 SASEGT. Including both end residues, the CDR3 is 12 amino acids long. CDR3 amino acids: CASSEPMTRRVL.

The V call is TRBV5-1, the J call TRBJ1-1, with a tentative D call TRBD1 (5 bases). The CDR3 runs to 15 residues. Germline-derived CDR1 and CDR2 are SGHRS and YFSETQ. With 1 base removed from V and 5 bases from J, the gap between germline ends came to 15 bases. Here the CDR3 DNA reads TGCGCCAGCAGCTTGAATTTTTGGGGGGATACTGAAGCTTTCTTT. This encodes CASSLNFWGDTEAFF.

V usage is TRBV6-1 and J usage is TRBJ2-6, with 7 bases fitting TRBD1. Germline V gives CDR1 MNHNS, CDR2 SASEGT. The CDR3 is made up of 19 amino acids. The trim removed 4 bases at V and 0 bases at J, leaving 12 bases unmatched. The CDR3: CASSGLNRGRGSGANVLTF. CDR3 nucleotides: TGTGCCAGCAGTGGGTTGAACAGGGGCAGGGGCTCTGGGGCCAACGTCCTGACTTTC.

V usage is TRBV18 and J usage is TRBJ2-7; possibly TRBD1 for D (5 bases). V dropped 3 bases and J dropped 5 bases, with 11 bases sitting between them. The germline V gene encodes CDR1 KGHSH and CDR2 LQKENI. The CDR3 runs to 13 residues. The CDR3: CASSPQGTHEQYF. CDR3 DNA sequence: TGTGCCAGCTCACCTCAGGGAACCCACGAGCAGTACTTC.

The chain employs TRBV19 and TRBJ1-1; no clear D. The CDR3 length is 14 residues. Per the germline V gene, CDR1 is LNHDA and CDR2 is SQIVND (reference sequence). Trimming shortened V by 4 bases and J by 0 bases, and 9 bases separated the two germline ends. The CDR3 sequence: CASSTHSVNTEAFF. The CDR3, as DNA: TGTGCCAGTAGTACCCATTCAGTGAACACTGAAGCTTTCTTT.

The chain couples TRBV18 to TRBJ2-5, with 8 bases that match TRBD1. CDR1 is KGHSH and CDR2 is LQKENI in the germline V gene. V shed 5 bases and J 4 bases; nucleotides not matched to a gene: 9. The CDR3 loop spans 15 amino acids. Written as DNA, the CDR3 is TGTGCCAGCTCATACGGACAGGGCGGATTAGAGACCCAGTACTTC. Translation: CASSYGQGGLETQYF. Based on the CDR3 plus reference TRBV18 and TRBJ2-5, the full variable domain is NAGVMQNPRHLVRRRGQEARLRCSPMKGHSHVYWYRQLPEEGLKFMVYLQKENIIDESGMPKERFSAEFPKEGPSILRIQQVVRGDSAAYFCASSYGQGGLETQYFGPGTRLLVL.

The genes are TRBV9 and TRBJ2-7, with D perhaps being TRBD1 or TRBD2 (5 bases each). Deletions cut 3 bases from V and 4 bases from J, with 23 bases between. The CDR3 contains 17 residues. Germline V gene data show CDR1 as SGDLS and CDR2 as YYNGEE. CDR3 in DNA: TGTGCCAGCAGCGCCGCCCTAACAGGTGGGGGACCTTACGAGCAGTACTTC. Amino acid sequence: CASSAALTGGGPYEQYF.

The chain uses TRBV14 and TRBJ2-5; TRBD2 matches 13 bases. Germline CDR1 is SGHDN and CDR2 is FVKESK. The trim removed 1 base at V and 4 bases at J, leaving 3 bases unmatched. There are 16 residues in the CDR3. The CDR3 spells CASSQAGLAGLETQYF. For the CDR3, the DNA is TGTGCCAGCAGCCAAGCGGGACTAGCGGGGTTAGAGACCCAGTACTTC.

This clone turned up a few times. CDR3: CASSLTSQGGTTEAFF. Here the CDR3 DNA reads TGCGCCAGCAGCTTGACCTCACAGGGGGGGACCACTGAAGCTTTCTTT. The chain uses TRBV5-1 and TRBJ1-1; 8 bases line up with TRBD1. The germline CDR1 and CDR2 sequences are SGHRS and YFSETQ. Trimming took 1 base from V and 4 from J; bases not matched to a gene: 9. The CDR3 spans 16 residues. Filled out from reference TRBV5-1 and TRBJ1-1, the complete variable domain reads KAGVTQTPRYLIKTRGQQVTLSCSPISGHRSVSWYQQTPGQGLQFLFEYFSETQRNKGNFPGRFSGRQFSNSRSEMNVSTLELGDSALYLCASSLTSQGGTTEAFFGQGTRLTVV.

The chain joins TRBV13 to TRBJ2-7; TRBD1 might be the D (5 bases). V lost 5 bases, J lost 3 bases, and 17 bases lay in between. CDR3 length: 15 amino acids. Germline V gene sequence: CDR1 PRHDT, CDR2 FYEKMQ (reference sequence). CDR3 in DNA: TGTGCCAGCAGCCCCCGTCAGGGCACCGACTACGAGCAGTACTTC. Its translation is CASSPRQGTDYEQYF.

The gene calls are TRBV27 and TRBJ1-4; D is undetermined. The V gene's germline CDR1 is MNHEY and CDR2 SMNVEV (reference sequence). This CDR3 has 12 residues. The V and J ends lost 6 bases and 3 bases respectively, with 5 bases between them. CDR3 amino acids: CASSDPNEKLFF. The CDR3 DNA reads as TGTGCCAGCAGCGACCCTAATGAAAAACTGTTTTTT.

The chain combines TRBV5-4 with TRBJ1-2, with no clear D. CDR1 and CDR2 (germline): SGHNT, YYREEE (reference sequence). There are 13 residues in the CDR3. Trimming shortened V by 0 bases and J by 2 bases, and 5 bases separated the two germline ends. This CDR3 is CASSLDRNYGYTF. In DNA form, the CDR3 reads TGTGCCAGCAGCTTGGACAGAAACTATGGCTACACCTTC.

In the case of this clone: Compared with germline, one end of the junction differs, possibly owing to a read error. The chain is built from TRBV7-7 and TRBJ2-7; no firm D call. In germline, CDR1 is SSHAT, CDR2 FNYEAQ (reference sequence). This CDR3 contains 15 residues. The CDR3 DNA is TGTGCTAGCAGCTTAGATGAAGGGCGAAGCTACGAGCAGTACTTC. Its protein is CASSLDEGRSYEQYF.

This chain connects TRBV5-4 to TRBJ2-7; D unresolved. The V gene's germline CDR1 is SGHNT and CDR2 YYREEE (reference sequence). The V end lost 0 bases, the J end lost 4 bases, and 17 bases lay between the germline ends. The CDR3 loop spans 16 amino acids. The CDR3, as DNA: TGTGCCAGCAGCTTGGATCATAGTAGGGTAACGTACGAGCAGTACTTC. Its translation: CASSLDHSRVTYEQYF.

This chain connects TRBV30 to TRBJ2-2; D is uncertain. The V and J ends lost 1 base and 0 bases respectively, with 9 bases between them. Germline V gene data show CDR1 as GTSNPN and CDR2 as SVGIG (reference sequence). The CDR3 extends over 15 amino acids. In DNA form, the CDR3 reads TGTGCCTGGAGTGACTTCCGCGCGAACACCGGGGAGCTGTTTTTT. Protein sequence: CAWSDFRANTGELFF.

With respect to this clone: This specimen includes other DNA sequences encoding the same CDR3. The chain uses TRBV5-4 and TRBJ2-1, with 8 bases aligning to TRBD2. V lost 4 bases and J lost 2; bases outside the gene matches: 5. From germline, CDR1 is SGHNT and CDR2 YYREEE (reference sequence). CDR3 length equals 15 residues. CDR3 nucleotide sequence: TGTGCCAGCAGCCTGGGACTAGTTGCCTACAATGAGCAGTTCTTC. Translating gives CASSLGLVAYNEQFF.

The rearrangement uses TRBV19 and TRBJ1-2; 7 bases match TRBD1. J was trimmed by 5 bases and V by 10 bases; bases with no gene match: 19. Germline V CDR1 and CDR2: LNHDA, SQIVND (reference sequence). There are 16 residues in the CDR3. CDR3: CATRQTGSSAYYGYTF. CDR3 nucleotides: TGTGCCACACGCCAGACAGGGTCCTCAGCCTATTATGGCTACACCTTC.

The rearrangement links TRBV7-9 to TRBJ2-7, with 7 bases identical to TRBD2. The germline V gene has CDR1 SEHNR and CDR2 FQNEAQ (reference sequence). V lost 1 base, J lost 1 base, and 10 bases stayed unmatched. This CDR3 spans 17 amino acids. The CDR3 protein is CASSLGSAGGGSYEQYF. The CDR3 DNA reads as TGTGCCAGCAGCTTAGGGTCCGCTGGCGGGGGTTCCTACGAGCAGTACTTC.

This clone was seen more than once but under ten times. The DNA for the CDR3 is TGTGCCAGCAGCGTAGAGGGGGGGACTTCTGAAAAACTGTTTTTT. It specifies CASSVEGGTSEKLFF. The chain employs TRBV9 and TRBJ1-4; TRBD1 might be the D (6 bases). CDR3 length: 15 residues. V lost 0 bases and J lost 7, with 13 bases in between. Germline CDR1 is SGDLS and CDR2 is YYNGEE.

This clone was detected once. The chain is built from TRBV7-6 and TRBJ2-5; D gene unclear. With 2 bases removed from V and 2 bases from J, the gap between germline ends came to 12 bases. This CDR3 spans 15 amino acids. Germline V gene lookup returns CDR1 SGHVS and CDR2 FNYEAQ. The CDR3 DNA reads TGTGCCAGCAGCTTAAGATCCCCATGGCAAGAGACCCAGTACTTC. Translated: CASSLRSPWQETQYF.

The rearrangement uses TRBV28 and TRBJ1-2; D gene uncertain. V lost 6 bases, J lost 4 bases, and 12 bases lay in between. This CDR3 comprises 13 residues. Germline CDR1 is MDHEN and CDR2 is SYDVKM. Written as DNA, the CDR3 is TGTGCCAGCAGCAGGACCCCTGTCTATGGCTACACCTTC. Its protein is CASSRTPVYGYTF.

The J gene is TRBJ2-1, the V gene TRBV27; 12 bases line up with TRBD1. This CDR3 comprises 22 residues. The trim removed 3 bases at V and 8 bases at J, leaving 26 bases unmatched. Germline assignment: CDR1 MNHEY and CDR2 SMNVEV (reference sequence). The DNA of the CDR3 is TGTGCCAGCAGTTTTCGGTCCATGGGTTTATATCGGGACAGGGGGCCCTCGGATGAGCAGTTCTTC. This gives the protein CASSFRSMGLYRDRGPSDEQFF.

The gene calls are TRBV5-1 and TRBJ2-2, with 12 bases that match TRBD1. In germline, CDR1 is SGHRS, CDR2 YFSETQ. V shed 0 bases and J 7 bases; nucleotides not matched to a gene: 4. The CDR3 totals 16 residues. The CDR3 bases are TGCGCCAGCAGCTTGGTGGGACAGGGGGCCAACGGGGAGCTGTTTTTT. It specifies CASSLVGQGANGELFF.

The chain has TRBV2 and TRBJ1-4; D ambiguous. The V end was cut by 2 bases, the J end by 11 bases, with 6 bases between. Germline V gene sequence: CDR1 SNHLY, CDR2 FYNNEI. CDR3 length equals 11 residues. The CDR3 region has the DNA TGTGCCAGCAGTGAAACACTCAAACTGTTTTTT. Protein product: CASSETLKLFF.